A single T cell receptor beta chain is shown here with its context. The entry originates in a study of blood T cell repertoires in COVID-19. Study in general: There were acute and convalescent COVID-19 samples, and they came from the United States, Italy and Spain. From T cells, B-cell-depleted T cells, or PBMCs came the material, which was cDNA or gDNA.

Original analysis: Nucleated cell counts were estimated from reference gene primer amplification. Assay used: immunoSEQ multiplex PCR; TCRdb lists only in-frame clones, some missing. The V and J calls and clone size were taken over from that table, and D and trimming were inferred from the DNA. Counted here are approximately 200,000 clones, around 85% occurring once; the ten biggest clones make up approximately 5%. Germline V gene sequence: CDR1 SGHDT, CDR2 YYEEEE. V dropped 10 bases and J dropped 6; count of bases not matched to a gene: 4. The CDR3 loop spans 11 amino acids. The sample consisted of peripheral blood. This chain uses TRBV5-6 with TRBJ2-1, with 7 nucleotides matching TRBD2. The TCR sequence derives from a human donor in a cohort sampled during active COVID-19. The CDR3 spells CAAGGFNEQFF. DNA for the CDR3: TGTGCCGCCGGGGGGTTCAATGAGCAGTTCTTC.